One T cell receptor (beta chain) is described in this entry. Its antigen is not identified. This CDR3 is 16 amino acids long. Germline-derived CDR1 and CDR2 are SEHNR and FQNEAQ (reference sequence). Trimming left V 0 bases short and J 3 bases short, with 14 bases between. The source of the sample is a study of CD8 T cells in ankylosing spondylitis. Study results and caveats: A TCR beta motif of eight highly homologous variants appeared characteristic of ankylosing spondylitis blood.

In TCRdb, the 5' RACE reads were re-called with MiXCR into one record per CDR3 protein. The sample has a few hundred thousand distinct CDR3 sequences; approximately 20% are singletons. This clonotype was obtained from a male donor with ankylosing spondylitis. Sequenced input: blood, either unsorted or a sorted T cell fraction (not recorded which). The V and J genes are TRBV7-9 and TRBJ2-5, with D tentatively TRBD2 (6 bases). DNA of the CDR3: TGTGCCAGCAGCTTAGCTGCGGGATGGTTGGAAGAGACCCAGTACTTC. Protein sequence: CASSLAAGWLEETQYF.